This T cell receptor (beta chain) was documented in a study of cytomegalovirus exposure and HLA in healthy donors. Points from the study as a whole: Common viral pathogens seemed to be connected with several of the most significant clusters, according to a later analysis. TCR beta chains associated with HLA were, in a later analysis, more clonally expanded than equally common others. Cytomegalovirus-associated TCR beta chains were listed, numbering 150 to 200. Follow-up analysis later connected one missense variant in DCLRE1C with trimming of TCR beta V- and J-genes.

Comment on this clone: Antigen unknown.

PCR amplification relied on 60 Vbeta primers (plus 13 Jbeta primers). The method was immunoSEQ multiplex PCR; TCRdb's version includes in-frame clones alone and lacks a portion of them. The table lists some 100,000 clones, around 84% of them singletons. The CDR3 totals 16 residues. Germline trimming cut 1 base from V and 5 bases from J; bases unmatched to any gene: 10. Germline assignment: CDR1 SGHTA and CDR2 FQGNSA. The rearrangement uses TRBV7-2 and TRBJ2-5; TRBD1 matches 7 bases. Sequencing used PBMCs. The receptor was isolated from a woman aged 18-29 years in good health and CMV-seronegative. CDR3 DNA sequence: TGTGCCAGCAGCTTAGTCCCGACAGGGCCCAGCGAGACCCAGTACTTC. Its translation: CASSLVPTGPSETQYF.